This T cell receptor (beta chain) is drawn from a study of blood T cell repertoires in COVID-19 (dated by TCRdb to between 2020 and 2021). For context, the study as a whole: Samples covering the acute and convalescent phases of COVID-19 were provided by collaborators in the United States, Italy and Spain. The sample metadata nearly always contained a de-identified subject ID, COVID-19 status, age in years and sex. The prospective study material was composed of cDNA or gDNA derived from T cells, B-cell-depleted T cells, or PBMCs. Where HLA class I and class II types were available, the types were taken from metadata supplied by the sample provider, not from assay-based typing. Deeply sampled blood TCRbeta repertoires from subjects exposed to, actively infected with, or recovered from COVID-19 were included in the dataset. The samples were drawn from the first 160 participants of the ongoing ImmuneRACE study and from roughly 1,300 subjects provided by 6 global collaborators. The repertoires were released in a freely available public database intended as a resource for research on the immune response to SARS-CoV-2.

Each collaborating institution followed its own protocols to collect whole blood in K2EDTA tubes. Collaborator samples were shipped for TCRbeta analysis as frozen whole blood, isolated PBMCs, or DNA extracted from either sample type. Of note for this clone: Its recognized antigen is unknown. No much larger clone is present one base from it, and per-base qualities are unavailable.

At the junction V is shortened by 4 bases and J by 5 bases, with 9 bases in between. Including the terminal cysteine and phenylalanine, the CDR3 comprises 12 residues. The CDR3 DNA has 36 bases and is translated from base 1. From the germline V gene, CDR1 is SGHDT and CDR2 is YYEEEE. Results and caveats for the whole study, not just this receptor: The amount of clinical and demographic metadata varied by source and participant and was provided uncurated.

The immunoSEQ Assay, a bias-controlled multiplex PCR, was used to amplify TCRbeta CDR3 regions from genomic DNA. Per the authors' processing: Within the assay, amplification of reference gene primers was used to estimate how many nucleated cells each sample contained. To quantify the absolute abundance of each unique TCRbeta CDR3 rearrangement, sequence reads were collapsed and filtered. For each sample, productive Simpson clonality was calculated as the square root of Simpson's diversity index across productive rearrangements. TCRdb took over this immuneACCESS table, retaining in-frame rearrangements with V and J assigned. Such tables are incomplete; in checked studies, under half of the missing clones stem from an unresolved V gene, and the remainder is unexplained. Clone size and the V and J calls come from that table; the DNA yielded D and trimming. This sample lists 51,000 or so clones; about 80% were detected once. Together, the top ten hold 5.5% to 7.5% of the sample.

Specimen: peripheral blood. The chain is encoded by TRBV5-6 joined to TRBJ1-2; TRBD1 might be the D gene, on 5 matching bases. The clonotype comes from a man aged 65 to 85 with active COVID-19. The sequenced DNA is TGTGCCAGCAGCCCGCAGGGATATGGCTACACCTTC. This codes for CASSPQGYGYTF.